This T cell receptor beta chain was retrieved from a study of blood T cell repertoires in COVID-19. V was trimmed by 3 bases and J by 2 bases, leaving 20 bases between them. This CDR3 region has 17 residues. CDR1 is ENHRY, CDR2 SYGVKD, per germline. Measured with immunoSEQ multiplex PCR; TCRdb has only the in-frame clones, and not every one. The data show approximately 260,000 clones, about nine tenths seen once. This receptor was obtained from a man in his 60s who had recovered from COVID-19. This chain connects TRBV10-3 to TRBJ2-7; a weak D match, TRBD1 (5 bases). The source material was peripheral blood. The CDR3 region is CAISDATGATTPYEQYF. The DNA of the CDR3 is TGTGCCATCAGTGATGCAACAGGTGCCACAACCCCCTACGAGCAGTACTTC.